A selection of T cell receptor beta chains follows, all from one sample in a study of T cell repertoires in cytomegalovirus infection. What these receptors recognize is not known. TCRdb re-analysed the reads in MiXCR, keeping a single row per CDR3 protein. The sample contains approximately 990,000 distinct CDR3 sequences, roughly 31% of which appear only once. The sample in question was cultured CD8+ T cells from PBMCs, obtained from culture after CMV antigen stimulation. The receptors derive from a human donor in good health (CMV status not recorded). Some clones in this sample may be carry-over from other donors' samples. Each CDR3 is given with its conserved first and last residue. Each record gives: J gene, V gene, D gene, clone size, CDR3 DNA, CDR3 protein. D genes are given only for firm matches. Clone sizes are given selectively: once, few, many, or a class where the clone is expanded.

TRBJ2-7 | TRBV7-9 | NA | few | TGTGCCGTTGAGAGTTCCTACGAGCAGTACTTC | CAVESSYEQYF
TRBJ2-5 | TRBV25-1 | NA | NA | TGTGCCAGCAGTGAAGGCGGCCAAGAGACCCAGTACTTC | CASSEGGQETQYF
TRBJ2-7 | TRBV7-2 | NA | many | TGTGCCAGCAGCTTGGAACTGACCTACGAGCAGTACTTC | CASSLELTYEQYF
TRBJ2-1 | TRBV20-1 | TRBD2 | NA | TGCAGTGCTAGCAGGGGACTAGCGGGTAATGAGCAGTTCTTC | CSASRGLAGNEQFF
TRBJ1-5 | TRBV6-1 | NA | few | TGTGCCAGCAGTGAAGCTATTGGCGGGGCTAGCAATCAGCCCCAGCATTTT | CASSEAIGGASNQPQHF
TRBJ2-2 | TRBV12-3/TRBV12-4 | TRBD1 | NA | TGTGCCAGCAGTTTCCTGGGACAGGGGATTACCGGGGAGCTGTTTTTT | CASSFLGQGITGELFF
TRBJ2-2 | TRBV7-6 | NA | many | TGTGCCAGCAGCTCCCCTATAGGGGGCACCGGGGAGCTGTTTTTT | CASSSPIGGTGELFF
TRBJ2-3 | TRBV10-3 | NA | NA | TGTGTCCCAATGAGCTCTACGCAGTATTTT | CVPMSSTQYF
TRBJ1-2 | TRBV6-8 | TRBD1 | few | TGTGCCAGCAGTCAGTCCCGGGACAGGGTCTGGGGCTACACCTTC | CASSQSRDRVWGYTF
TRBJ1-1 | TRBV7-9 | TRBD1 | many | TGTGCCAGCAGTTCAACAGGGGGGGACACTGAAGCTTTCTTT | CASSSTGGDTEAFF
TRBJ2-2 | TRBV6-8 | NA | NA | TGTGCCAGCAGTTACTCTTCAGGGTTTCCCGGGGAGCTGTTTTTT | CASSYSSGFPGELFF
TRBJ2-2 | TRBV19 | NA | few | TGTGCCAGTAGTCCCCGAGGGGGGAAGACGAACACCGGGGAGCTGTTTTTT | CASSPRGGKTNTGELFF
TRBJ1-1 | TRBV28 | NA | NA | TGTGCCAGCAGTTTGCCTAGTCCGACGGGGAACACTGAAGCTTTCTTT | CASSLPSPTGNTEAFF
TRBJ2-5 | TRBV7-6 | NA | many | TGTGCCAGCAGCTTAGCCCGGGGCCCCCAAGAGACCCAGTACTTC | CASSLARGPQETQYF
TRBJ2-2 | TRBV2 | TRBD2 | few | TGTGCCGGCGCCTATACGGGACTATCGAACACCGGGGAGCTGTTTTTT | CAGAYTGLSNTGELFF
TRBJ2-7 | TRBV7-6 | NA | few | TGTGCCAGCAGCTTATACGGGGTCGGGAAGATCGAGCAGTACTTC | CASSLYGVGKIEQYF
TRBJ1-5 | TRBV7-2 | NA | few | TGTGCCAGCAGCCTAACTGAAAACAGGTACAATCAGCCCCAGCATTTT | CASSLTENRYNQPQHF
TRBJ1-2 | TRBV11-2 | NA | NA | TGTGCCAGCAGCTTAGGTTCTTCCGCGAGGGGTGGCTACACCTTC | CASSLGSSARGGYTF
TRBJ1-2 | TRBV7-9 | NA | few | TGTGCCAGCAGCCTGCGGAGCGTCAACTATGGCTACACCTTC | CASSLRSVNYGYTF
TRBJ2-7 | TRBV20-1 | NA | few | TGCAGCACTCCGGGCTCAGCTTCCTACGAGCAGTACTTC | CSTPGSASYEQYF
TRBJ1-1 | TRBV6-2/TRBV6-3 | NA | NA | TGTGCCAGCAGTTTAAACAGTGGGGGAGGCACTGAAGCTTTCTTT | CASSLNSGGGTEAFF
TRBJ1-2 | TRBV10-3 | TRBD1 | few | TGTGCCACACTTCTATACCGGGACAGGGACGGGAACTATGGCTACACCTTC | CATLLYRDRDGNYGYTF
TRBJ2-7 | TRBV27 | TRBD2 | NA | TGTGCCAGCAGTTTAGGGGAGGGCCCCGCTAGTTACGAGCAGTACTTC | CASSLGEGPASYEQYF
TRBJ1-1 | TRBV20-1 | TRBD1 | NA | TGCAGTGCTAGCGACAGGGGTCTTGAAGCTTTCTTT | CSASDRGLEAFF
TRBJ2-4 | TRBV7-9 | NA | few | TGTGCCAGCAGCTTATTCCAGCCTAATAACAAAAACATTCAGTACTTC | CASSLFQPNNKNIQYF
TRBJ2-1 | TRBV4-1 | NA | few | TGCGCCAGCAGCCATCCTAGCGATGAGCAGTTCTTC | CASSHPSDEQFF
TRBJ2-2 | TRBV12-3/TRBV12-4 | NA | NA | TGTGCCAGCATCCCGGCAGGATCCACCGGGGAGCTGTTTTTT | CASIPAGSTGELFF
TRBJ2-6 | TRBV7-6 | TRBD2 | NA | TGTGCCAGCAGCTTAGAACGGGGGGGTCCTTCTGGGGCCAACGTCCTGACTTTC | CASSLERGGPSGANVLTF
TRBJ1-3 | TRBV6-1 | NA | few | TGTGCCAGCAGTGAATACAGGGTGGCTGGAAACACCATATATTTT | CASSEYRVAGNTIYF
TRBJ1-2 | TRBV28 | NA | many | TGTGCCACCCAGGACGTCGATGACTATGGCTACACCTTC | CATQDVDDYGYTF
TRBJ2-1 | TRBV7-7 | NA | NA | TGTGCTAGCAGCTTAGAGGGGGGGCCGTCCAATGAGCAGTTCTTC | CASSLEGGPSNEQFF
TRBJ1-1 | TRBV11-2 | TRBD1 | NA | TGTGCCAGCAGCCCATCAATACAGGGGTTTCTACCTGGACAGGGGGCAACTGAAGCTTTCTTT | CASSPSIQGFLPGQGATEAFF
TRBJ1-1 | TRBV4-1 | NA | NA | TGCGCCAGCAGCCAGTCACAGGTCCCGAACACTGAAGCTTTCTTT | CASSQSQVPNTEAFF
TRBJ2-5 | TRBV20-1 | NA | NA | TGCAGTGCTAGATCCTGGTATAGGGACGGGACTTTTCAAGAGACCCAGTACTTC | CSARSWYRDGTFQETQYF
TRBJ2-7 | TRBV29-1 | TRBD1 | NA | TGCAGCGTCTCTACCCTGGGACAGGGAGACTACGAGCAGTACTTC | CSVSTLGQGDYEQYF
TRBJ1-5 | TRBV27 | TRBD1 | few | TGTGCCAGCACAGGGGGAGAAGGGAAGGGCGGCAATCAGCCCCAGCATTTT | CASTGGEGKGGNQPQHF
TRBJ2-1 | TRBV6-2/TRBV6-3 | NA | NA | TGTGCCAGCAGTTTCCCAGATAACCGGCTCAACAATGAGCAGTTCTTC | CASSFPDNRLNNEQFF
TRBJ2-2 | TRBV7-3 | TRBD2 | many | TGTGCCAGCAGCCCCAAGAGCGGGGCGAACACCGGGGAGCTGTTTTTT | CASSPKSGANTGELFF
TRBJ1-1 | TRBV15 | TRBD1 | NA | TGTGCCACCAGCAGATCGGACAGGACTGAAGCTTTCTTT | CATSRSDRTEAFF
TRBJ2-7 | TRBV6-5 | NA | few | TGTGCCAGCAGTTACGGACCCGAGCAGTACTTC | CASSYGPEQYF
TRBJ1-1 | TRBV12-3/TRBV12-4 | NA | NA | TGTGCCAGCAGTTTTCTAAGGATCACTGAAGCTTTCTTT | CASSFLRITEAFF
TRBJ2-5 | TRBV6-1 | NA | few | TGTGCCAGCAGTGAATGGTTTGAACAGTCGTACCAAGAGACCCAGTACTTC | CASSEWFEQSYQETQYF
TRBJ2-2 | TRBV4-2 | NA | NA | TGTGCCAGCAGCCCCTTCGGAGAGACAACCGATGGGACCGGGGAGCTGTTTTTT | CASSPFGETTDGTGELFF
TRBJ1-1 | TRBV24-1 | NA | NA | TGTGCCACCAGTGATTCCGCAGAAAATACAGCGAACGCTGAAGCTTTCTTT | CATSDSAENTANAEAFF
TRBJ1-5 | TRBV5-1 | TRBD1 | NA | TGCGCCAGCAGCTTGGAGGGACAGGGTAGGCAGCCCCAGCATTTT | CASSLEGQGRQPQHF
TRBJ1-1 | TRBV7-6 | NA | many | TGTGCCAGCAGCTTGAGGGGACATGATGAAGCTTTCTTT | CASSLRGHDEAFF
TRBJ1-5 | TRBV2 | TRBD1 | few | TGTGCCAGCAGTGAAAACAGGGGTTATAATCAGCCCCAGCATTTT | CASSENRGYNQPQHF
TRBJ2-7 | TRBV6-1 | TRBD1 | many | TGTGCCAGCAGCCCTTACAAGGGACAGGGAGGAACTTTTGGCTACGAGCAGTACTTC | CASSPYKGQGGTFGYEQYF
TRBJ2-3 | TRBV12-3/TRBV12-4 | TRBD1 | NA | TGTGCCAGCAGTTTAGGACCAGACAGGGGGATCACAGATACGCAGTATTTT | CASSLGPDRGITDTQYF
TRBJ2-3 | TRBV20-1 | NA | NA | TGCAGTGCTAGGGTTAGGACGGGCACAGATACGCAGTATTTT | CSARVRTGTDTQYF
TRBJ1-2 | TRBV7-3 | NA | once | TGTGCCAGCAGCTTAGTGAGCGGGAAGGTGGATGGCTACACCTTC | CASSLVSGKVDGYTF
TRBJ1-4 | TRBV5-8 | NA | NA | TGTGCCAGCACCTCACCCGGGGTTAATGAAAAACTGTTTTTT | CASTSPGVNEKLFF
TRBJ1-1 | TRBV19 | NA | NA | TGTGCCAGTAGGTCGGGGCACACTGAAGCTTTCTTT | CASRSGHTEAFF
TRBJ1-2 | TRBV7-4 | NA | NA | TGTGCCAGCAGCTCCATTGACGGCGACAACTATGGCTACACCTTC | CASSSIDGDNYGYTF